These 4 T cell receptor beta chains were sequenced from one sample in a study of cytomegalovirus exposure and HLA in healthy donors. PCR employed 60 Vbeta and 13 Jbeta primers. Measured with immunoSEQ multiplex PCR; TCRdb has only the in-frame clones, and not every one. The sample shows approximately 100,000 clones, 65% to 75% of them seen only once. The sample taken for sequencing was PBMCs. These receptors were collected from a female donor in good health and CMV-seronegative.

DNA of the CDR3: TGTGCCAGCAGTTATAGCGGGATAGGAGATACGCAGTATTTT. It encodes CASSYSGIGDTQYF. The chain links TRBV27 to TRBJ2-3; TRBD2 matches at 8 bases. The CDR3 runs 14 residues. Germline CDR1 is MNHEY and CDR2 is SMNVEV (reference sequence). V was clipped by 4 bases and J by 5 bases; unmatched bases: 5.

CDR3 residues: CASSKRGPNTEAFF. CDR3 sequence (DNA): TGTGCCAGCAGCAAAAGGGGGCCCAACACTGAAGCTTTCTTT. The V call is TRBV27, the J call TRBJ1-1, with 7 bases matching TRBD1. The CDR3 has 14 amino acids. From germline, CDR1 is MNHEY and CDR2 SMNVEV (reference sequence). V was pared by 6 bases and J by 2 bases, with 6 bases of the junction left unmatched.

The chain carries TRBV19 and TRBJ1-5; no clear D gene. Trimming cost V 4 bases and J 0 bases, with 7 bases left between them. The germline V gene has CDR1 LNHDA and CDR2 SQIVND (reference sequence). The CDR3 is 14 residues long. As DNA, the CDR3 is TGTGCCAGTAGTAGAGGCCGTAGCAATCAGCCCCAGCATTTT. Encoded protein: CASSRGRSNQPQHF.

The chain is built from TRBV5-4 and TRBJ2-1; no firm D call. The CDR3 is made up of 13 amino acids. Deletions cut 2 bases from V and 10 bases from J, with 13 bases between. CDR1 SGHNT and CDR2 YYREEE come from the germline V gene (reference sequence). This chain's CDR3 is CASSFTGSEEQFF. CDR3 bases: TGTGCCAGCAGCTTCACTGGCTCGGAGGAGCAGTTCTTC. The full variable domain, in which reference TRBV5-4 and TRBJ2-1 provide the parts outside the CDR3, is ETGVTQSPTHLIKTRGQQVTLRCSSQSGHNTVSWYQQALGQGPQFIFQYYREEENGRGNFPPRFSGLQFPNYSSELNVNALELDDSALYLCASSFTGSEEQFFGPGTRLTVL.